A selection of T cell receptor beta chains follows, all from one sample in a study of blood T cell repertoires in COVID-19. Sequenced by immunoSEQ multiplex PCR; TCRdb stores in-frame clones only, minus some. Of 200,000 to 250,000 clones in the sample, roughly nine tenths are singletons; the top ten hold roughly 3.3%. The sequencing input was PBMCs or T cells enriched from blood (not recorded which). Receptors were obtained from a woman in her fifties or sixties in a cohort exposed to, infected with or recovered from COVID-19 (not recorded which). Both conserved end residues are part of each CDR3. The D gene is left open where the match is weak. Size is stated for part of the rows, as once, few or many counts, or as a class when the clone is expanded.

CASSQSNRGQGQPQHF	TGTGCCAGCAGCCAATCCAACAGGGGGCAGGGTCAGCCCCAGCATTTT	-	TRBJ1-5	TRBD1	16	TRBV16
CASTPEANYSPLHF	TGTGCCAGCACCCCCGAGGCTAACTATTCACCCCTCCACTTT	-	TRBJ1-6	-	14	TRBV27
CASSLDTGYTF	TGTGCCAGCAGCTTGGACACTGGCTACACCTTC	-	TRBJ1-2	-	11	TRBV5-4
CASSPGTGAYEQYF	TGTGCCAGCAGCCCCGGGACAGGAGCTTACGAGCAGTACTTC	-	TRBJ2-7	TRBD1	14	TRBV5-5
CASSTREVADEQYF	TGTGCCAGCAGCACCAGGGAGGTGGCGGACGAGCAGTACTTC	once	TRBJ2-7	-	14	TRBV11-2
CASSQELVRASSYNEQFF	TGCGCCAGCAGCCAAGAATTGGTGCGGGCCAGCTCCTACAATGAGCAGTTCTTC	-	TRBJ2-1	-	18	TRBV4-3
CSFLVSKTQYF	TGCAGTTTCCTAGTATCGAAGACCCAGTACTTC	-	TRBJ2-5	-	11	TRBV20-1
CASSFVGALNEQFF	TGTGCCAGCAGCTTTGTGGGGGCGCTTAATGAGCAGTTCTTC	-	TRBJ2-1	-	14	TRBV11-2
CASSVDGSSLYNSPLHF	TGTGCCAGCAGCGTAGATGGCAGTAGCCTCTATAATTCACCCCTCCACTTT	-	TRBJ1-6	-	17	TRBV9
CASSQPRQGENTEAFF	TGCGCCAGCAGTCAACCCCGACAGGGGGAGAACACTGAAGCTTTCTTT	-	TRBJ1-1	TRBD1	16	TRBV23-1
CASSEKFLPEGYGYTF	TGTGCCAGCAGTGAAAAATTTCTCCCTGAGGGCTATGGCTACACCTTC	-	TRBJ1-2	-	16	TRBV6-1
CASSPFRDGQPQHF	TGTGCCAGCTCACCATTCAGGGATGGTCAGCCCCAGCATTTT	-	TRBJ1-5	-	14	TRBV18
CASSQGGDRGLGYTF	TGTGCCAGCAGCCAAGGGGGAGACAGGGGTCTTGGCTACACCTTC	-	TRBJ1-2	TRBD1	15	TRBV4-2
CASSLGRTGTDSYEQYF	TGTGCCAGCAGCTTAGGGCGGACCGGGACAGATTCCTACGAGCAGTACTTC	-	TRBJ2-7	TRBD1	17	TRBV7-9
CSVGAQGGGKQYF	TGCAGCGTTGGGGCCCAGGGCGGTGGTAAGCAGTACTTC	once	TRBJ2-7	-	13	TRBV29-1
CASSSWRNGMDSPLHF	TGTGCCAGCAGCTCCTGGCGGAACGGGATGGATTCACCCCTCCACTTT	-	TRBJ1-6	-	16	TRBV5-4
CASSQDRNTEAFF	TGTGCCAGCAGCCAAGATAGGAACACTGAAGCTTTCTTT	-	TRBJ1-1	-	13	TRBV14
CASSPSSEGNYGYTF	TGTGCCAGCTCACCGAGCTCGGAGGGGAACTATGGCTACACCTTC	once	TRBJ1-2	-	15	TRBV18
CASSSRGWGTGGVLYNEQFF	TGTGCCAGCAGCAGTAGGGGTTGGGGGACAGGGGGTGTATTGTACAATGAGCAGTTCTTC	-	TRBJ2-1	TRBD1	20	TRBV6-6
CASYSPGFYGYTF	TGTGCCAGCTATTCCCCTGGCTTTTATGGCTACACCTTC	-	TRBJ1-2	-	13	TRBV3-1/TRBV3-2
CASSQDRGELFF	TGTGCCAGCAGCCAAGATCGCGGGGAGCTGTTTTTT	-	TRBJ2-2	-	12	TRBV4-2
CASSLQFPTGPERGTDTQYF	TGTGCCAGCAGTCTCCAGTTCCCGACAGGACCGGAGAGGGGCACAGATACGCAGTATTTT	-	TRBJ2-3	-	20	TRBV27
CASSLAQGRYGYTF	TGTGCCAGCAGCTTGGCCCAGGGCCGCTATGGCTACACCTTC	-	TRBJ1-2	-	14	TRBV5-4
CASSHYPRTANYGYTF	TGTGCCAGCAGCCACTACCCTCGGACAGCCAACTATGGCTACACCTTC	-	TRBJ1-2	-	16	TRBV3-1/TRBV3-2
CASSFGLAGAYNEQFF	TGCGCCAGCAGCTTCGGACTAGCGGGGGCTTACAATGAGCAGTTCTTC	-	TRBJ2-1	TRBD2	16	TRBV5-1
CASSYSVRGEAFF	TGTGCCAGCAGTTACTCGGTCAGGGGTGAAGCTTTCTTT	-	TRBJ1-1	-	13	TRBV6-2/TRBV6-3
CASSPHNRGVGGYTF	TGTGCCAGCAGTCCCCACAATCGGGGGGTAGGAGGCTACACCTTC	-	TRBJ1-2	-	15	TRBV27
CARTGNNYGYTF	TGTGCCAGAACGGGGAACAACTATGGCTACACCTTC	-	TRBJ1-2	-	12	TRBV5-3
CASSPGGTRGRDEQFF	TGTGCCAGCAGCCCTGGGGGGACCCGTGGGAGGGATGAGCAGTTCTTC	-	TRBJ2-1	TRBD2	16	TRBV5-4
CASSQEPGLAYEQYF	TGCGCCAGCAGCCAGGAGCCGGGACTAGCCTACGAGCAGTACTTC	-	TRBJ2-7	TRBD2	15	TRBV4-1
CASITGKNQPQHF	TGTGCCAGCATCACAGGGAAGAATCAGCCCCAGCATTTT	-	TRBJ1-5	-	13	TRBV28
CASSVGLAGGHTGELFF	TGTGCCAGCAGCGTAGGGCTAGCGGGGGGTCACACCGGGGAGCTGTTTTTT	-	TRBJ2-2	TRBD2	17	TRBV9
CASSLLQGISGELFF	TGCGCCAGCAGCTTATTACAGGGAATTTCCGGGGAGCTGTTTTTT	once	TRBJ2-2	-	15	TRBV5-1
CASSVASGGTEQFF	TGTGCCAGCAGCGTAGCTAGCGGGGGGACTGAGCAGTTCTTC	-	TRBJ2-1	TRBD2	14	TRBV9
CATSREGTGANEQFF	TGTGCCACCAGCAGAGAGGGGACAGGGGCCAATGAGCAGTTCTTC	-	TRBJ2-1	TRBD1	15	TRBV15
CASSYFEGGEQYF	TGTGCCAGCAGTTATTTTGAAGGGGGCGAGCAGTACTTC	-	TRBJ2-7	-	13	TRBV6-2/TRBV6-3
CASSQRASGSPYEQYF	TGCGCCAGCAGCCAGAGGGCCTCGGGCAGCCCCTACGAGCAGTACTTC	-	TRBJ2-7	-	16	TRBV4-3
CASSPKAGGPHEQYF	TGTGCCAGCTCACCAAAAGCGGGGGGGCCGCACGAGCAGTACTTC	-	TRBJ2-7	TRBD2	15	TRBV18
CATSSRGEAGELFF	TGTGCCACCAGCAGTCGGGGGGAGGCCGGGGAGCTGTTTTTT	few	TRBJ2-2	TRBD2	14	TRBV15